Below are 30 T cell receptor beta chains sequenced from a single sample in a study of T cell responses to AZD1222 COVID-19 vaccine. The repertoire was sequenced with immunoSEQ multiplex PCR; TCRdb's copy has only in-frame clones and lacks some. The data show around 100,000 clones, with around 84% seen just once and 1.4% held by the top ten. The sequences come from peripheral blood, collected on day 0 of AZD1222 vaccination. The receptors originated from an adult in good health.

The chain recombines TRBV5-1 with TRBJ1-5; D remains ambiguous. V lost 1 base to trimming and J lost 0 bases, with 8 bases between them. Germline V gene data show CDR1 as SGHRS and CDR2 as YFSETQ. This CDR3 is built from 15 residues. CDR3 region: CASSLSGGSNQPQHF. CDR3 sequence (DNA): TGCGCCAGCAGCTTGTCAGGCGGTAGCAATCAGCCCCAGCATTTT.

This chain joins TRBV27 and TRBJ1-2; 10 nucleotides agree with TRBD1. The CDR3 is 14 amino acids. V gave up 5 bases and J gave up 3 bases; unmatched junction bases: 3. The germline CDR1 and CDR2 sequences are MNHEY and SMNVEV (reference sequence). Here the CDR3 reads CASSRQGADYGYTF. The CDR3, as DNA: TGTGCCAGCAGTCGACAGGGGGCGGACTATGGCTACACCTTC.

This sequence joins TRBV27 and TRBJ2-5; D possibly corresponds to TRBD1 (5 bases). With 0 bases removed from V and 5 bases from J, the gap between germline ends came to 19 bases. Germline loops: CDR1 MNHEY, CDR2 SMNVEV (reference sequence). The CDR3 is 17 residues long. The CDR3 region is CASSLSPDPAGWETQYF. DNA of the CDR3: TGTGCCAGCAGTTTATCGCCCGACCCAGCAGGGTGGGAGACCCAGTACTTC.

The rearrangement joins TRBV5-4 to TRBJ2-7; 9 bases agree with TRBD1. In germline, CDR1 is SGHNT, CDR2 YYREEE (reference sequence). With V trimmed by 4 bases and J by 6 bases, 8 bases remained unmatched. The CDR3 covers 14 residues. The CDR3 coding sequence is TGTGCCAGCAGCGGGGACAGGGTGATAGGCGAGCAGTACTTC. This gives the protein CASSGDRVIGEQYF.

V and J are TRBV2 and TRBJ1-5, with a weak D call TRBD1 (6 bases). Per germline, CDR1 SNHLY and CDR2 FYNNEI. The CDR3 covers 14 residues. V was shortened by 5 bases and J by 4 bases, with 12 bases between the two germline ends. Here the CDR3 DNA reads TGTGCCAGCAGTTCGGACAGAATGAATCAGCCCCAGCATTTT. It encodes CASSSDRMNQPQHF.

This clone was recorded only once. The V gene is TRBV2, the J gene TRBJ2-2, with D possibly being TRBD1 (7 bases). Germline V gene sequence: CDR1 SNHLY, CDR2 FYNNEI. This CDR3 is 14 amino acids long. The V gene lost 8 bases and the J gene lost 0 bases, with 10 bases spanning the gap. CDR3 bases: TGTGCCAGCGGGGGGACAGCGAACACCGGGGAGCTGTTTTTT. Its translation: CASGGTANTGELFF.

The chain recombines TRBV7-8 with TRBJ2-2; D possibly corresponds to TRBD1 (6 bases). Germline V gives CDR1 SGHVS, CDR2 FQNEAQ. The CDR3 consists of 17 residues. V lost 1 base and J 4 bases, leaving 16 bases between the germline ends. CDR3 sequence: CASSLGPGARRTGELFF. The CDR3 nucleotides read TGTGCCAGCAGCTTAGGCCCAGGGGCGCGGCGCACCGGGGAGCTGTTTTTT.

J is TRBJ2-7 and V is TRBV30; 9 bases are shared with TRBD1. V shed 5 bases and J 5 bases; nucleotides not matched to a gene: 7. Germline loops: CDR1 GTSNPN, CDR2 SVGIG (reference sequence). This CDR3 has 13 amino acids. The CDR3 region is CAWARDRDHEQYF. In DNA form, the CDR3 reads TGTGCCTGGGCCCGGGACAGGGACCACGAGCAGTACTTC.

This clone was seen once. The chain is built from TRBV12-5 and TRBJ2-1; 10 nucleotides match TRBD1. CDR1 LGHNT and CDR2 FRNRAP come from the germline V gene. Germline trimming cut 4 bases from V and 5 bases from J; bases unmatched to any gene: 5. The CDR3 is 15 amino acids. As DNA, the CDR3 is TGTGCTAGTGGTTCCGACAGGGGGCTGGACAATGAGCAGTTCTTC. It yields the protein CASGSDRGLDNEQFF.

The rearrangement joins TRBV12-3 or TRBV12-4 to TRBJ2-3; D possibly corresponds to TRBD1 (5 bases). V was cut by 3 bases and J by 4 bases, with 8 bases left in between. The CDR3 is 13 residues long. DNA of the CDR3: TGTGCCAGCAGTTTTTTAGGGGCAGATACGCAGTATTTT. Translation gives CASSFLGADTQYF.

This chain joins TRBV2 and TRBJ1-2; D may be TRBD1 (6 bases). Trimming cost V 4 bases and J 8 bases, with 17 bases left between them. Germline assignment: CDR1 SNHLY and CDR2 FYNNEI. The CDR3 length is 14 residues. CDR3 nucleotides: TGTGCCAGCAGTGTGTGGGGGGCGCAGACCGGCTACACCTTC. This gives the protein CASSVWGAQTGYTF. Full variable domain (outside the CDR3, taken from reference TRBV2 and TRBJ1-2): EPEVTQTPSHQVTQMGQEVILRCVPISNHLYFYWYRQILGQKVEFLVSFYNNEISEKSEIFDDQFSVERPDGSNFTLKIRSTKLEDSAMYFCASSVWGAQTGYTFGSGTRLTVV.

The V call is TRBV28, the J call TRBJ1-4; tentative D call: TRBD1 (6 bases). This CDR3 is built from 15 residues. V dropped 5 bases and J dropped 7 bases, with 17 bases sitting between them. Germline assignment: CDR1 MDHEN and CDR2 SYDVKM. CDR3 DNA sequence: TGTGCCAGCAGTCTTCTCAGGGGTGGTAGTGAAAAACTGTTTTTT. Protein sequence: CASSLLRGGSEKLFF. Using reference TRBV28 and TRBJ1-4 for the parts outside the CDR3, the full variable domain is DVKVTQSSRYLVKRTGEKVFLECVQDMDHENMFWYRQDPGLGLRLIYFSYDVKMKEKGDIPEGYSVSREKKERFSLILESASTNQTSMYLCASSLLRGGSEKLFFGSGTQLSVL.

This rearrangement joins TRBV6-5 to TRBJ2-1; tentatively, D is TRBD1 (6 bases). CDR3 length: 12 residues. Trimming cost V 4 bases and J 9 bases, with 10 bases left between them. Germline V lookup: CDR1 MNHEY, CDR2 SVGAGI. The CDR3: CASSWGRAEQFF. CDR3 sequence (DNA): TGTGCCAGCAGTTGGGGGCGAGCTGAGCAGTTCTTC.

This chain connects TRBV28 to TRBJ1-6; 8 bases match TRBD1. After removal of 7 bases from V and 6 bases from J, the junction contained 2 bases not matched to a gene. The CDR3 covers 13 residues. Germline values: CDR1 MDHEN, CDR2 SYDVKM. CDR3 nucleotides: TGTGCCAGCAAACAGGGGGGTAATTCACCCCTCCACTTT. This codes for CASKQGGNSPLHF.

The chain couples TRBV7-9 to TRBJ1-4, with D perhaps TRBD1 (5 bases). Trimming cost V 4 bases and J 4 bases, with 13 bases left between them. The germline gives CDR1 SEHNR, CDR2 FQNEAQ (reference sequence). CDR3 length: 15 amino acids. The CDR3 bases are TGTGCCAGCAGCTGGGGTTTGGGGGTTAATGAAAAACTGTTTTTT. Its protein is CASSWGLGVNEKLFF. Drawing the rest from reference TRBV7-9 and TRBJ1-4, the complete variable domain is DTGVSQNPRHKITKRGQNVTFRCDPISEHNRLYWYRQTLGQGPEFLTYFQNEAQLEKSRLLSDRFSAERPKGSFSTLEIQRTEQGDSAMYLCASSWGLGVNEKLFFGSGTQLSVL.

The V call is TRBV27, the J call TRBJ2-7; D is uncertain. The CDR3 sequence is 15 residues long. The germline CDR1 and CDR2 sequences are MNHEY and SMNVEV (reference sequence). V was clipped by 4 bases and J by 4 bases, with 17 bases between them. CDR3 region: CASSSSRLLSYEQYF. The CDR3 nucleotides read TGTGCCAGCAGTTCGTCGAGACTTCTTTCTTACGAGCAGTACTTC.

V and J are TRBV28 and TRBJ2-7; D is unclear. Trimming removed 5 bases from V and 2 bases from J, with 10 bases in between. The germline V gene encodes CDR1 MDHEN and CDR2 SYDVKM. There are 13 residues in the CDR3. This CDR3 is CASSPPDPYEQYF. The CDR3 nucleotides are TGTGCCAGCAGTCCCCCCGACCCCTACGAGCAGTACTTC.

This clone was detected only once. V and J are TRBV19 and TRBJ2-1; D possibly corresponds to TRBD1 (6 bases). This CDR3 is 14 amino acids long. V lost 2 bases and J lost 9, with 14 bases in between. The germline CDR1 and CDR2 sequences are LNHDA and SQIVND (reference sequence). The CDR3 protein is CASSITGSGGEQFF. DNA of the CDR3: TGTGCCAGTAGTATAACAGGGTCCGGCGGTGAGCAGTTCTTC.

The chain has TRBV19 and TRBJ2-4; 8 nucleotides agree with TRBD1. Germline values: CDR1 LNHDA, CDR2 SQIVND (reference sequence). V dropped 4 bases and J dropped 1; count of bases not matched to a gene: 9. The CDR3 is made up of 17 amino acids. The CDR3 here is CASSKSHRDRAKNIQYF. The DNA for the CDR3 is TGTGCCAGTAGTAAATCACACCGGGACAGGGCCAAAAACATTCAGTACTTC.

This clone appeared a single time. In DNA form, the CDR3 reads TGTGCCAGCAGCTTATCAACGGGCGGGAGGGCTGTTGAGCAGTTCTTC. Translating it yields CASSLSTGGRAVEQFF. V usage is TRBV11-2 and J usage is TRBJ2-1; 9 nucleotides line up with TRBD2. CDR1 SGHAT and CDR2 FQNNGV come from the germline V gene. The CDR3 is 16 amino acids. Trimming cost V 2 bases and J 9 bases; bases outside gene matches: 11.

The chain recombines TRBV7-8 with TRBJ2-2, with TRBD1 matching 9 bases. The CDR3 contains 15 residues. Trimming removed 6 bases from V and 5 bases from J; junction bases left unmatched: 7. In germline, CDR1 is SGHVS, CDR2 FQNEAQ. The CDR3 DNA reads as TGTGCCAGCAGGCCTAACAGGGGGCAAACCGGGGAGCTGTTTTTT. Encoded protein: CASRPNRGQTGELFF.

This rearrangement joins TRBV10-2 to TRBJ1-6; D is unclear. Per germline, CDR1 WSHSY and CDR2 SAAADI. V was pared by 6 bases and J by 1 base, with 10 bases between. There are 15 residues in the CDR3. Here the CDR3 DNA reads TGCGCCAGCAGGTCCGACGGGTCCTATAATTCACCCCTCCACTTT. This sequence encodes CASRSDGSYNSPLHF.

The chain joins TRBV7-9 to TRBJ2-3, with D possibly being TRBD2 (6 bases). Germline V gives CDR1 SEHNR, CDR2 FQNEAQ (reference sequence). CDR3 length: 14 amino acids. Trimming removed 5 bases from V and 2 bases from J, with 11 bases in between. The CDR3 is CASSGGPITDTQYF. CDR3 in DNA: TGTGCCAGCAGCGGAGGGCCTATCACAGATACGCAGTATTTT.

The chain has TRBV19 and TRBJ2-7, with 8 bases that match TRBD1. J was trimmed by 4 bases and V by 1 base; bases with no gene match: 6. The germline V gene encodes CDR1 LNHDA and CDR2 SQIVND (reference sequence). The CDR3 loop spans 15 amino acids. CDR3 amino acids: CASSIAGQGLYEQYF. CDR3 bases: TGTGCCAGTAGTATAGCCGGACAGGGTCTGTACGAGCAGTACTTC.

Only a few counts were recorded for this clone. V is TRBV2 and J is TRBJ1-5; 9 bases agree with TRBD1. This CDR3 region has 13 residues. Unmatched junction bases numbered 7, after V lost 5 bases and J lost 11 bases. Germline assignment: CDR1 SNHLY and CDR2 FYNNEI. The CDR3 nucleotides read TGTGCCAGCAGTTGGGACAGGGAGTCTTCCCAGCATTTT. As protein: CASSWDRESSQHF.

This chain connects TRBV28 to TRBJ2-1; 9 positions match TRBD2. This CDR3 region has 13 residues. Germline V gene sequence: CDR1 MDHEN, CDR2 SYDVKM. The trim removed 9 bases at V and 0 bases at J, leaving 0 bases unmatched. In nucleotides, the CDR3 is TGTGCCAGTAGCGGGAGCTCCTACAATGAGCAGTTCTTC. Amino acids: CASSGSSYNEQFF.

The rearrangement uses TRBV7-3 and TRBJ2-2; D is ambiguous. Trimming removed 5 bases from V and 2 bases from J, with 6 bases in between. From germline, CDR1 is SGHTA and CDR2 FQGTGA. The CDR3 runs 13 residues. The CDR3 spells CASSPANTGELFF. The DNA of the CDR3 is TGTGCCAGCAGCCCGGCAAACACCGGGGAGCTGTTTTTT. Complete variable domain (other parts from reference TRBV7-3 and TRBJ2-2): GAGVSQTPSNKVTEKGKYVELRCDPISGHTALYWYRQSLGQGPEFLIYFQGTGAADDSGLPNDRFFAVRPEGSVSTLKIQRTERGDSAVYLCASSPANTGELFFGEGSRLTVL.

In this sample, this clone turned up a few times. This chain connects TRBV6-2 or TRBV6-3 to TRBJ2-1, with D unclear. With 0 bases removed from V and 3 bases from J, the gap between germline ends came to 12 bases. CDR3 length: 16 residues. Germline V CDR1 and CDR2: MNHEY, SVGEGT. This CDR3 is CASSYSLARDYNEQFF. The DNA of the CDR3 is TGTGCCAGCAGTTACTCTCTGGCCCGAGACTACAATGAGCAGTTCTTC.

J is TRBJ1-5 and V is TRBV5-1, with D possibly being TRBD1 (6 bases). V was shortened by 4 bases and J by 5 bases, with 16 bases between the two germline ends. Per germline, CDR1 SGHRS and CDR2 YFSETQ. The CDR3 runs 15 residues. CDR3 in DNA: TGCGCCAGCAGCCAGAGTTGGGGGGGCGATCAGCCCCAGCATTTT. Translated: CASSQSWGGDQPQHF.

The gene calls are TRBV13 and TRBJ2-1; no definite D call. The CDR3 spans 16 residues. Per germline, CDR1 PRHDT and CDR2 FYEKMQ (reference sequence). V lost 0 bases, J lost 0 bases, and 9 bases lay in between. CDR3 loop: CASSLGDLSSYNEQFF. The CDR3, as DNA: TGTGCCAGCAGCTTAGGCGACTTGAGCTCCTACAATGAGCAGTTCTTC.